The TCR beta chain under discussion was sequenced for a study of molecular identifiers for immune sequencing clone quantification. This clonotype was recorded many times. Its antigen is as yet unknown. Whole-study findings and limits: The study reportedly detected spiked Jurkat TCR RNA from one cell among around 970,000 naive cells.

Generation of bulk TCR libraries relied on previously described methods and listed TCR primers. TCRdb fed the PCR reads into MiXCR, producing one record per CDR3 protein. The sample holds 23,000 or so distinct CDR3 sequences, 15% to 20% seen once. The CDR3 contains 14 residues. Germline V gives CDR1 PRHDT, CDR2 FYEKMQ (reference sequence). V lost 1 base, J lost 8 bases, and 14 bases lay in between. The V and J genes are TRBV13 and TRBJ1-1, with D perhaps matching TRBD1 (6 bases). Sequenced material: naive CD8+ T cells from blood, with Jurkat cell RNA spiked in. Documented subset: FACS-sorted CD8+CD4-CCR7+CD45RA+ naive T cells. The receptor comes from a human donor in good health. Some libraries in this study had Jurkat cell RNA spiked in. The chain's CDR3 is CASSLESGQLEAFF. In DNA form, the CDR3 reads TGTGCCAGCAGCTTAGAATCAGGACAGCTAGAAGCTTTCTTT.